Described below is a single TCR beta chain sequence and its context. A much larger clone sits a single nucleotide away, making a read error possible. The data were taken from a study of tumor-infiltrating lymphocytes in oesophageal squamous cell carcinoma. TCRdb independently ran MiXCR on the PCR reads; one entry per CDR3 protein. The repertoire consists of around 12,000 distinct CDR3 sequences, with over 50% occurring once and the leading ten covering 30% to 35%. Per the germline V gene, CDR1 is SGHTA and CDR2 is FQGNSA. This CDR3 contains 15 residues. The sequencing input was esophageal tumor tissue. The clonotype comes from a female donor with esophageal squamous cell carcinoma. The genes are TRBV7-2 and TRBJ2-3; 7 nucleotides match TRBD2. CDR3 sequence (DNA): TGTGCCAGCAGTCGGGACTACCTCAGCACAGATCCGCAGTATTTT. It yields the protein CASSRDYLSTDPQYF.